One sample yielded the 17 T cell receptor beta chains listed below, sequenced in a study of cytomegalovirus exposure and HLA in healthy donors. PCR amplification relied on 60 Vbeta primers (plus 13 Jbeta primers). Data came from immunoSEQ multiplex PCR; TCRdb stores just in-frame clones and leaves some out. The sample includes approximately 160,000 clones, roughly 80% of them seen just once. Sequencing input: PBMCs. Receptors were obtained from a man aged 45 to 65 in good health and CMV-seropositive.

This chain links TRBV29-1 with TRBJ2-5; perhaps TRBD2 as D (5 bases). Germline V gene lookup returns CDR1 SQVTM and CDR2 ANQGSEA. The CDR3 has 12 residues. V was pared by 1 base and J by 7 bases, with 10 bases between. The CDR3 reads CSVEGVRGTQYF. The CDR3 nucleotides are TGCAGCGTTGAAGGGGTCCGGGGGACCCAGTACTTC.

This clone was counted only a few times. This sequence joins TRBV4-2 and TRBJ1-4; D gene ambiguous. Trimming took off 1 base at V and 0 bases at J, with 9 bases between the two ends. The CDR3 consists of 16 residues. Germline CDR1 is LGHNA and CDR2 is YNFKEQ. CDR3 DNA: TGTGCCAGCAGCCAAGGGGAGGCATCAACTAATGAAAAACTGTTTTTT. Its protein product is CASSQGEASTNEKLFF.

This clone was observed a few times. The chain employs TRBV9 and TRBJ2-3, with 12 bases fitting TRBD2. V gave up 1 base and J gave up 4 bases; unmatched junction bases: 4. Germline CDR1 reads SGDLS; CDR2 reads YYNGEE. The CDR3 loop spans 16 amino acids. CDR3 residues: CASSVTGLAGPDTQYF. CDR3 DNA: TGTGCCAGCAGCGTAACTGGACTAGCGGGACCAGATACGCAGTATTTT.

This clone was seen more than once but under ten times. V is TRBV28 and J is TRBJ1-5; D gene unclear. The CDR3 totals 15 residues. Trimming cost V 5 bases and J 7 bases, with 18 bases left between them. Germline loops: CDR1 MDHEN, CDR2 SYDVKM. The CDR3: CASSQGKRGEQPQHF. The CDR3 region has the DNA TGTGCCAGCAGTCAAGGGAAACGGGGAGAACAGCCCCAGCATTTT.

The chain couples TRBV5-4 to TRBJ2-5; D may be TRBD1 (6 bases). Germline CDR1 SGHNT, CDR2 YYREEE (reference sequence). The V and J ends lost 0 bases and 6 bases respectively, with 9 bases between them. This CDR3 is built from 13 residues. The CDR3 sequence is CASSLEGGKTQYF. DNA of the CDR3: TGTGCCAGCAGCTTGGAAGGGGGAAAGACCCAGTACTTC.

The chain combines TRBV20-1 with TRBJ2-1; D uncertain. V gave up 3 bases and J gave up 7 bases, with 7 bases separating them. CDR3 size: 11 residues. In germline, CDR1 is DFQATT, CDR2 SNEGSKA (reference sequence). This CDR3 reads CSASEVNEQFF. In DNA form, the CDR3 reads TGCAGTGCTAGTGAGGTAAATGAGCAGTTCTTC.

This chain uses TRBV5-1 with TRBJ2-1; D unresolved. The CDR3 contains 15 residues. V lost 1 base to trimming and J lost 1 base, with 9 bases between them. Germline loops: CDR1 SGHRS, CDR2 YFSETQ. DNA for the CDR3: TGCGCCAGCAGCTTGATCGGAGTTTCCTACAATGAGCAGTTCTTC. Amino acids: CASSLIGVSYNEQFF.

V and J are TRBV18 and TRBJ1-2; D is uncertain. Trimming removed 0 bases at V and 7 bases at J, with 9 bases between. The CDR3 covers 13 residues. Germline V gene sequence: CDR1 KGHSH, CDR2 LQKENI. CDR3 in DNA: TGTGCCAGCTCACCACCCCTAGAGGCTGGCTACACCTTC. Translating gives CASSPPLEAGYTF.

This clone was detected only once. CDR3 residues: CASSPGLAGGSSYEQYF. The CDR3 DNA is TGTGCCAGCTCCCCCGGACTAGCGGGGGGTAGTTCCTACGAGCAGTACTTC. The chain employs TRBV18 and TRBJ2-7, with TRBD2 matching 14 bases. The CDR3 sequence is 17 residues long. Trimming took 6 bases from V and 1 from J; bases not matched to a gene: 8. Germline assignment: CDR1 KGHSH and CDR2 LQKENI.

V usage is TRBV27 and J usage is TRBJ2-1; D possibly corresponds to TRBD2 (6 bases). Deletions cut 5 bases from V and 6 bases from J, with 20 bases between. The CDR3 runs 16 residues. Germline V CDR1 and CDR2: MNHEY, SMNVEV (reference sequence). In DNA form, the CDR3 reads TGTGCCAGCAGTCTCCCATCTCGGGACTCCCGCAATGAGCAGTTCTTC. Amino acids: CASSLPSRDSRNEQFF.

This clone was seen only a few times. The chain combines TRBV5-1 with TRBJ2-7; D unresolved. Germline values: CDR1 SGHRS, CDR2 YFSETQ. The CDR3 totals 15 residues. V was shortened by 4 bases and J by 6 bases, with 20 bases between the two germline ends. The CDR3 spells CASSDAPGLALEQYF. The CDR3 region has the DNA TGCGCCAGCAGCGACGCACCGGGTCTCGCTCTCGAGCAGTACTTC. Full variable domain (rest looked up from reference TRBV5-1 and TRBJ2-7): KAGVTQTPRYLIKTRGQQVTLSCSPISGHRSVSWYQQTPGQGLQFLFEYFSETQRNKGNFPGRFSGRQFSNSRSEMNVSTLELGDSALYLCASSDAPGLALEQYFGPGTRLTVT.

V usage is TRBV5-4 and J usage is TRBJ1-2, with D possibly matching TRBD1 (5 bases). The CDR3 is 15 residues long. Germline assignment: CDR1 SGHNT and CDR2 YYREEE (reference sequence). V was shortened by 1 base and J by 0 bases, with 10 bases between the two germline ends. The CDR3 region is CASSLRGVANYGYTF. CDR3 nucleotide sequence: TGTGCCAGCAGCTTGCGGGGGGTTGCTAACTATGGCTACACCTTC.

The chain recombines TRBV6-5 with TRBJ1-2, with D possibly TRBD1 on 5 matching bases. The CDR3 covers 11 residues. CDR1 and CDR2 from the germline V gene are MNHEY and SVGAGI. V dropped 10 bases and J dropped 8 bases, with 14 bases sitting between them. As DNA, the CDR3 is TGTGCCACCGGTGGGGCAAGGGGCTACACCTTC. Protein: CATGGARGYTF.

This chain connects TRBV7-8 to TRBJ2-1; maybe TRBD2 (6 bases). V was trimmed by 0 bases and J by 7 bases, leaving 10 bases between them. This CDR3 contains 14 residues. CDR1 and CDR2 (germline): SGHVS, FQNEAQ. CDR3 protein: CASSLAGGFNEQFF. CDR3 DNA: TGTGCCAGCAGCTTAGCGGGAGGATTTAATGAGCAGTTCTTC.

This clone was picked up one time. This chain links TRBV10-3 with TRBJ1-5, with TRBD1 identical over 10 bases. Trimming took 6 bases from V and 1 from J; bases not matched to a gene: 3. The CDR3 contains 15 residues. Looked up from germline, CDR1 is ENHRY and CDR2 is SYGVKD. This CDR3 is CAISPGQGSNQPQHF. CDR3 nucleotide sequence: TGTGCCATCAGCCCGGGACAGGGGAGCAATCAGCCCCAGCATTTT.

This chain uses TRBV7-3 with TRBJ2-5, with TRBD1 matching over 11 bases. CDR1 is SGHTA and CDR2 is FQGTGA in the germline V gene. Trimming cost V 5 bases and J 9 bases; bases outside gene matches: 8. The CDR3 extends over 14 amino acids. The CDR3 DNA reads as TGTGCCAGCAGCGCCTCGCCGGGACAGGGGGCCCAGTACTTC. Translating it yields CASSASPGQGAQYF.

V usage is TRBV7-9 and J usage is TRBJ1-6, with 7 positions matching TRBD1. CDR1 is SEHNR, CDR2 FQNEAQ, per germline (reference sequence). J lost 10 bases, V lost 0 bases, and 9 bases had no gene match. The CDR3 has 16 amino acids. In DNA, the CDR3 is TGTGCCAGCAGCTTAGCCTCGACAGGGTCGGGGTCACCCCTCCACTTT. Translating gives CASSLASTGSGSPLHF.